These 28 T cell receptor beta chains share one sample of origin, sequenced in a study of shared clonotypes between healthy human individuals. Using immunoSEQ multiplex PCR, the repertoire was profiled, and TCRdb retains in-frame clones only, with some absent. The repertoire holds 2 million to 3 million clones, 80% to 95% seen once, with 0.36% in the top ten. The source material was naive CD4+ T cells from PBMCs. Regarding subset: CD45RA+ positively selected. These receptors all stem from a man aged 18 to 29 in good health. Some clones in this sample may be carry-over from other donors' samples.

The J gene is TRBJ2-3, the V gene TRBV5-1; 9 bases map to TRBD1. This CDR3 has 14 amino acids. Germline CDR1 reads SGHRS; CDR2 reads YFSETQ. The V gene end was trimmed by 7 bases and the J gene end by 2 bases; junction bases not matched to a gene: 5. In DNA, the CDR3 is TGCGCCAGCTGTCGGACAGGGGACACAGATACGCAGTATTTT. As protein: CASCRTGDTDTQYF. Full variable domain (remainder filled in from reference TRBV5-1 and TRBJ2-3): KAGVTQTPRYLIKTRGQQVTLSCSPISGHRSVSWYQQTPGQGLQFLFEYFSETQRNKGNFPGRFSGRQFSNSRSEMNVSTLELGDSALYLCASCRTGDTDTQYFGPGTRLTVL.

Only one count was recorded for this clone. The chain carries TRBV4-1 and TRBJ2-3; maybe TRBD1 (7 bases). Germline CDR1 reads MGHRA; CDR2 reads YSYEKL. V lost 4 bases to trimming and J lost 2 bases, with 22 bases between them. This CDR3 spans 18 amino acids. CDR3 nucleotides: TGCGCCAGCAGCCTCAGGGGGTCGCGGGGACATAACACAGATACGCAGTATTTT. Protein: CASSLRGSRGHNTDTQYF.

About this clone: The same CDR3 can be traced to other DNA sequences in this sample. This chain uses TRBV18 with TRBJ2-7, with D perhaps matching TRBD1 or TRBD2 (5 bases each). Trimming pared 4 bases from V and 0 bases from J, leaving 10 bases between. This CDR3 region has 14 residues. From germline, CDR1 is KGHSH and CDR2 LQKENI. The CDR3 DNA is TGTGCCAGCTCACGGGCAGGGAGCTCCTACGAGCAGTACTTC. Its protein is CASSRAGSSYEQYF.

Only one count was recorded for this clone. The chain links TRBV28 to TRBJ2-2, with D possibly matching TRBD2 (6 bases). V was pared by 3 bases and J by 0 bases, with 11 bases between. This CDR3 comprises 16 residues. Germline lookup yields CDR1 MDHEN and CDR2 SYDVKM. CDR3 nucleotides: TGTGCCAGCAGTTTGGGCGGGACTGCGAACACCGGGGAGCTGTTTTTT. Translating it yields CASSLGGTANTGELFF.

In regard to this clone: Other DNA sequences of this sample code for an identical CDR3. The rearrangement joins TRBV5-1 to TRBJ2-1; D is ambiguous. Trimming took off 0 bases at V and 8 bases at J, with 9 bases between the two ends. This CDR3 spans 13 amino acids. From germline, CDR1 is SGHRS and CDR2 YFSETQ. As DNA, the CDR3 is TGCGCCAGCAGCTTGGTACTCAGCGATGAGCAGTTCTTC. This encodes CASSLVLSDEQFF.

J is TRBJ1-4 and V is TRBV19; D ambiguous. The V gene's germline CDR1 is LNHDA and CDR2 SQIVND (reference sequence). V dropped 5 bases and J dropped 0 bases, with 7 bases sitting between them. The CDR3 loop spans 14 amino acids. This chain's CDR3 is CASSGPATNEKLFF. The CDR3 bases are TGTGCCAGTAGTGGGCCTGCAACTAATGAAAAACTGTTTTTT. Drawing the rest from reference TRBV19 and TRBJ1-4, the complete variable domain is DGGITQSPKYLFRKEGQNVTLSCEQNLNHDAMYWYRQDPGQGLRLIYYSQIVNDFQKGDIAEGYSVSREKKESFPLTVTSAQKNPTAFYLCASSGPATNEKLFFGSGTQLSVL.

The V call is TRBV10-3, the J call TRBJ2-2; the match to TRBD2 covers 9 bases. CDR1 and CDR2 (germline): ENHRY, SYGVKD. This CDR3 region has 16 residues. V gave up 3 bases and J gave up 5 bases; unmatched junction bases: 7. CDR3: CAISDWQREVTGELFF. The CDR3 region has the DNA TGTGCCATCAGTGATTGGCAGCGGGAGGTGACCGGGGAGCTGTTTTTT.

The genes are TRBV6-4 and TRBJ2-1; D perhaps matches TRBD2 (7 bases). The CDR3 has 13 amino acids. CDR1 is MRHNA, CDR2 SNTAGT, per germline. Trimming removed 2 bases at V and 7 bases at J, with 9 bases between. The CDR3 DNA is TGTGCCAGCAGTGACGGGAGGGGGAATGAGCAGTTCTTC. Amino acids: CASSDGRGNEQFF.

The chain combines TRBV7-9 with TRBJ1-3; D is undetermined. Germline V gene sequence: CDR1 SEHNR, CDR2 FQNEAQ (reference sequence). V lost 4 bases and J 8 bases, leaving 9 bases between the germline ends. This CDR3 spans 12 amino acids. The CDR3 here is CASSSDVDTIYF. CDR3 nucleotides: TGTGCCAGCAGCTCCGACGTGGACACCATATATTTT.

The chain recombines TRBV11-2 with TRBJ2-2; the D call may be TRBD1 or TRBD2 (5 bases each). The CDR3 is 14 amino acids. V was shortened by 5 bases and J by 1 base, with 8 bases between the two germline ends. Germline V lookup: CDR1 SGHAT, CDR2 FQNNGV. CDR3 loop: CASSGGRNTGELFF. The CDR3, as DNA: TGTGCCAGCAGCGGGGGAAGGAACACCGGGGAGCTGTTTTTT.

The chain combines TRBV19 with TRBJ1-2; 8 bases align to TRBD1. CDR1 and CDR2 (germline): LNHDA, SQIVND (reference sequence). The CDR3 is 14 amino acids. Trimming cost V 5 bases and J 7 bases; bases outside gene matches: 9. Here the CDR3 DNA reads TGTGCCAGTAGTTTGACCGGACAGGGTGGTGGCTACACCTTC. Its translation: CASSLTGQGGGYTF.

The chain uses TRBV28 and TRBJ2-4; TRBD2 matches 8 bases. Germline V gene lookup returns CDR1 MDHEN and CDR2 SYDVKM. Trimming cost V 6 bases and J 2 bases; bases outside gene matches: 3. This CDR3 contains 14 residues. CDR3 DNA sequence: TGTGCCAGCAGCTTAGCGGGAACCAAAAACATTCAGTACTTC. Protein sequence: CASSLAGTKNIQYF. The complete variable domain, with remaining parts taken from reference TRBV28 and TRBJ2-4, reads DVKVTQSSRYLVKRTGEKVFLECVQDMDHENMFWYRQDPGLGLRLIYFSYDVKMKEKGDIPEGYSVSREKKERFSLILESASTNQTSMYLCASSLAGTKNIQYFGAGTRLSVL.

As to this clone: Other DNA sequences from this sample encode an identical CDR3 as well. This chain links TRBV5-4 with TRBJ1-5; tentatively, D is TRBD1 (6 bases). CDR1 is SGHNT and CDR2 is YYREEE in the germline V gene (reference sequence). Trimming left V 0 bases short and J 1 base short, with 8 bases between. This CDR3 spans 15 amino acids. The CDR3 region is CASSLGGGSNQPQHF. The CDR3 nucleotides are TGTGCCAGCAGCTTGGGAGGGGGAAGCAATCAGCCCCAGCATTTT.

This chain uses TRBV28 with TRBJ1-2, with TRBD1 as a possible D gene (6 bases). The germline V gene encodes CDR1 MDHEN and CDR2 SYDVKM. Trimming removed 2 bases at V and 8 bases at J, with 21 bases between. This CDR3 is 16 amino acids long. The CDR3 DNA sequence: TGTGCCAGCAGTTTAACGTCCACAGGGCAGGCCCTGGGCTACACCTTC. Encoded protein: CASSLTSTGQALGYTF.

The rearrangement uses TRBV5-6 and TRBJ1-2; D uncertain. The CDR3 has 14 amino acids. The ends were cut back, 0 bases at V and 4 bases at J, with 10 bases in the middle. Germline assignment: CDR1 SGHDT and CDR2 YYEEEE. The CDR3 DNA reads TGTGCCAGCAGCTTGGGGCAGAGCTTCTATGGCTACACCTTC. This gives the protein CASSLGQSFYGYTF.

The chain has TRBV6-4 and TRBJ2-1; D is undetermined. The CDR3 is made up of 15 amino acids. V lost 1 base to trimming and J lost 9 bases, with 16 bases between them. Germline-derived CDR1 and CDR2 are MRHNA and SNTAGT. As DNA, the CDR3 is TGTGCCAGCAGTGACTGGTCACTGCCGAACGGTGAGCAGTTCTTC. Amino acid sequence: CASSDWSLPNGEQFF.

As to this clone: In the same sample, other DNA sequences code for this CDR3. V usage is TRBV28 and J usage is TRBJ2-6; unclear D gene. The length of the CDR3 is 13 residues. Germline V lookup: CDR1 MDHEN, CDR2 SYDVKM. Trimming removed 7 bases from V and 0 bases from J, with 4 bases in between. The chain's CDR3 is CASTSSGANVLTF. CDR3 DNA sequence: TGTGCCAGCACAAGCTCTGGGGCCAACGTCCTGACTTTC.

The CDR3 loop reads CASSPMPRDNEQFF. Here the CDR3 DNA reads TGTGCCAGCAGTCCCATGCCCCGAGACAATGAGCAGTTCTTC. V gene TRBV28 combines with J gene TRBJ2-1; D remains ambiguous. The CDR3 runs 14 residues. Deletions cut 5 bases from V and 5 bases from J, with 13 bases between. The germline V gene has CDR1 MDHEN and CDR2 SYDVKM.

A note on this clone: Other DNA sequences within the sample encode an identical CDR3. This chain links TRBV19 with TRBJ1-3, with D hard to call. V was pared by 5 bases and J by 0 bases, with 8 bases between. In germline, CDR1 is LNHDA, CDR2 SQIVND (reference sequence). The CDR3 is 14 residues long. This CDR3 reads CASSYGSSGNTIYF. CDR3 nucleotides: TGTGCCAGTAGTTACGGAAGCTCTGGAAACACCATATATTTT.

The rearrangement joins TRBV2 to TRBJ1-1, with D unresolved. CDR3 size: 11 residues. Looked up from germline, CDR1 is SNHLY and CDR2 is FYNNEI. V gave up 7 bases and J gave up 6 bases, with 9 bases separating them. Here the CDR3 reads CASKVVAEAFF. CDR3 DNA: TGTGCCAGCAAAGTCGTGGCTGAAGCTTTCTTT.

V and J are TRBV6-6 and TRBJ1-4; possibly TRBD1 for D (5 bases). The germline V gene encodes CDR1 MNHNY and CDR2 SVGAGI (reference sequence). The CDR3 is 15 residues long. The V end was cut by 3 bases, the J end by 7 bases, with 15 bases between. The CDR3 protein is CASSYVSGGSEKLFF. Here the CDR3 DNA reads TGTGCCAGCAGTTATGTGTCTGGGGGAAGTGAAAAACTGTTTTTT.

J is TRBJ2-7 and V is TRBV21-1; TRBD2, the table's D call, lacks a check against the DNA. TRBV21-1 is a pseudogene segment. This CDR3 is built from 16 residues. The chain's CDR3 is CASSKIPSGSLYEQYF. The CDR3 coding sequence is TGTGCCAGCAGCAAAATTCCATCCGGGAGTCTCTACGAGCAGTACTTC.

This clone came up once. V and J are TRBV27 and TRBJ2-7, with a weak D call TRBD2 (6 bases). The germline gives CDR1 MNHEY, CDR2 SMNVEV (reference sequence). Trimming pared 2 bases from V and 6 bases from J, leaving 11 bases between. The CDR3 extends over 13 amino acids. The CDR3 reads CASSLRGSGEQYF. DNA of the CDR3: TGTGCCAGCAGTTTACGGGGGTCGGGCGAGCAGTACTTC.

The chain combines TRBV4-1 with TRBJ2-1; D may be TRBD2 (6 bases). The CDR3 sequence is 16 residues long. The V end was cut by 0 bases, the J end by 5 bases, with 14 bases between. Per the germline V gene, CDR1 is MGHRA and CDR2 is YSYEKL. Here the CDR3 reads CASSQDSVLANNEQFF. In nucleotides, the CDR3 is TGCGCCAGCAGCCAAGATTCGGTACTAGCAAACAATGAGCAGTTCTTC.

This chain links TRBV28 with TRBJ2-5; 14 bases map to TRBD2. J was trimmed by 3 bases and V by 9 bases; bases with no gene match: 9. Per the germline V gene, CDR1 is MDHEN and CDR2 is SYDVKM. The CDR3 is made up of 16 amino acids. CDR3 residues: CASGTGGLAGEETQYF. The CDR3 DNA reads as TGTGCCAGTGGCACCGGGGGACTAGCGGGAGAAGAGACCCAGTACTTC.

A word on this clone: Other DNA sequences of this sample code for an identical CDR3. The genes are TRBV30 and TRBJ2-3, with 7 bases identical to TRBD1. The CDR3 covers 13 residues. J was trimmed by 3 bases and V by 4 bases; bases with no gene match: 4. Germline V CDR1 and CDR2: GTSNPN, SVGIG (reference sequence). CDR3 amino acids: CAWNRGGTDTQYF. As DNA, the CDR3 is TGTGCCTGGAACAGGGGTGGAACAGATACGCAGTATTTT. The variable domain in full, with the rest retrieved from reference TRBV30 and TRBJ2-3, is SQTIHQWPATLVQPVGSPLSLECTVEGTSNPNLYWYRQAAGRGLQLLFYSVGIGQISSEVPQNLSASRPQDRQFILSSKKLLLSDSGFYLCAWNRGGTDTQYFGPGTRLTVL.

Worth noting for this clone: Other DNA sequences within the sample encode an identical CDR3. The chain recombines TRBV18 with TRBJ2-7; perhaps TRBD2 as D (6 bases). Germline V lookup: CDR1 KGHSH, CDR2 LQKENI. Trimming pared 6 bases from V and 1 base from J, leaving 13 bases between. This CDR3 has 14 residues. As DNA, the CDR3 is TGTGCCAGCTCCCCGGCCGCGGGGTCCTACGAGCAGTACTTC. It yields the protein CASSPAAGSYEQYF.

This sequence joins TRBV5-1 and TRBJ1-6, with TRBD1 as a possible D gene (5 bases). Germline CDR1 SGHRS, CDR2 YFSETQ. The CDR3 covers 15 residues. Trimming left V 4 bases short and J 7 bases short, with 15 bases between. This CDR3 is CASSPGGGENSPLHF. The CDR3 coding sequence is TGCGCCAGCAGCCCCGGAGGAGGGGAGAATTCACCCCTCCACTTT.